Listed here are 29 T cell receptor beta chains from one sample, sequenced in a study of T cell changes during pregnancy in multiple sclerosis. Data came from immunoSEQ multiplex PCR; TCRdb stores just in-frame clones and leaves some out. The data show fewer than 65,000 clones, with about nine tenths seen just once and 1% to 1.5% held by the top ten. The specimen comprised peripheral blood, sampled after pregnancy. These receptors all come from a female donor in good health, enrolled as a control in a pregnancy study.

This chain links TRBV2 with TRBJ1-6, with 8 positions matching TRBD1. J lost 10 bases, V lost 5 bases, and 7 bases had no gene match. The germline V gene encodes CDR1 SNHLY and CDR2 FYNNEI. This CDR3 contains 14 residues. Written as DNA, the CDR3 is TGTGCCAGCAGTCCCGGACAGGGCAGATCACCCCTCCACTTT. Protein sequence: CASSPGQGRSPLHF.

The rearrangement links TRBV13 to TRBJ2-5, with TRBD2 matching 12 bases. CDR1 and CDR2 from the germline V gene are PRHDT and FYEKMQ (reference sequence). V lost 5 bases, J lost 4 bases, and 5 bases stayed unmatched. The CDR3 totals 15 residues. The CDR3 loop is CASSQWTSGVETQYF. For the CDR3, the DNA is TGTGCCAGCAGCCAGTGGACTAGCGGGGTAGAGACCCAGTACTTC. The full variable domain, its missing parts supplied by reference TRBV13 and TRBJ2-5, is AAGVIQSPRHLIKEKRETATLKCYPIPRHDTVYWYQQGPGQDPQFLISFYEKMQSDKGSIPDRFSAQQFSDYHSELNMSSLELGDSALYFCASSQWTSGVETQYFGPGTRLLVL.

The CDR3 loop reads CATSRAQGWREKLFF. The CDR3 DNA sequence: TGTGCCACCAGCAGAGCCCAGGGGTGGCGTGAAAAACTGTTTTTT. The chain has TRBV15 and TRBJ1-4, with D possibly matching TRBD1 (6 bases). The V gene lost 1 base and the J gene lost 7 bases, with 13 bases spanning the gap. The CDR3 extends over 15 amino acids. Per the germline V gene, CDR1 is LNHNV and CDR2 is YYDKDF (reference sequence).

The chain employs TRBV27 and TRBJ1-1, with a tentative D call TRBD1 (6 bases). Trimming pared 2 bases from V and 8 bases from J, leaving 6 bases between. The germline V gene encodes CDR1 MNHEY and CDR2 SMNVEV (reference sequence). The CDR3 sequence is 11 residues long. The CDR3 loop is CASSLRGEAFF. For the CDR3, the DNA is TGTGCCAGCAGTTTAAGGGGGGAAGCTTTCTTT.

The chain joins TRBV19 to TRBJ2-7; 10 bases line up with TRBD1. This CDR3 is built from 13 residues. CDR1 and CDR2 from the germline V gene are LNHDA and SQIVND (reference sequence). V lost 6 bases and J lost 4; bases outside the gene matches: 3. The CDR3 nucleotides are TGTGCCAGTAGGGGGACAGGGGATTACGAGCAGTACTTC. Protein sequence: CASRGTGDYEQYF. The whole variable domain, filled in from reference TRBV19 and TRBJ2-7, reads DGGITQSPKYLFRKEGQNVTLSCEQNLNHDAMYWYRQDPGQGLRLIYYSQIVNDFQKGDIAEGYSVSREKKESFPLTVTSAQKNPTAFYLCASRGTGDYEQYFGPGTRLTVT.

The chain carries TRBV7-9 and TRBJ2-7; D is unresolved. There are 11 residues in the CDR3. CDR1 is SEHNR, CDR2 FQNEAQ, per germline (reference sequence). V was cut by 2 bases and J by 6 bases, with 5 bases left in between. CDR3 residues: CASSLRGEQYF. As DNA, the CDR3 is TGTGCCAGCAGCTTACGCGGCGAGCAGTACTTC.

The rearrangement joins TRBV12-5 to TRBJ1-5; 8 bases fit TRBD1. Losses at the gene ends were 0 bases for V and 5 bases for J; bases not matched to a gene: 9. The V gene's germline CDR1 is LGHNT and CDR2 FRNRAP. The CDR3 totals 17 residues. CDR3 sequence: CASGLVVGRGQDQPQHF. The CDR3 DNA follows: TGTGCTAGTGGTTTGGTAGTGGGCAGGGGGCAGGATCAGCCCCAGCATTTT. Combining the CDR3 with reference TRBV12-5 and TRBJ1-5 gives the whole variable domain DARVTQTPRHKVTEMGQEVTMRCQPILGHNTVFWYRQTMMQGLELLAYFRNRAPLDDSGMPKDRFSAEMPDATLATLKIQPSEPRDSAVYFCASGLVVGRGQDQPQHFGDGTRLSIL.

The rearrangement links TRBV29-1 to TRBJ2-7, with TRBD1 identical over 9 bases. CDR1 is SQVTM, CDR2 ANQGSEA, per germline. The CDR3 covers 16 residues. J gave up 0 bases and V 1 base, and 7 bases lay outside the gene matches. The CDR3 DNA reads as TGCAGCGTTGAAGGGATGCTGACAGGGGGCTCCTACGAGCAGTACTTC. As protein: CSVEGMLTGGSYEQYF.

The chain uses TRBV30 and TRBJ2-1; 8 nucleotides align to TRBD1. Germline CDR1 GTSNPN, CDR2 SVGIG (reference sequence). CDR3 size: 13 residues. V shed 3 bases, J shed 7 bases, and the junction held 5 bases outside the gene matches. CDR3 residues: CAWSRGPGNEQFF. CDR3 sequence (DNA): TGTGCCTGGAGCAGGGGGCCGGGGAATGAGCAGTTCTTC. The full variable domain, its missing parts supplied by reference TRBV30 and TRBJ2-1, is SQTIHQWPATLVQPVGSPLSLECTVEGTSNPNLYWYRQAAGRGLQLLFYSVGIGQISSEVPQNLSASRPQDRQFILSSKKLLLSDSGFYLCAWSRGPGNEQFFGPGTRLTVL.

On this clone itself: At one boundary the junction diverges from the germline segment, which might be a read error. At the DNA level, this CDR3 is encoded by other sequences in the same sample as well. This chain joins TRBV15 and TRBJ1-5, with a weak D call TRBD1 (6 bases). The V gene's germline CDR1 is LNHNV and CDR2 YYDKDF (reference sequence). The CDR3 is 14 residues long. The CDR3 bases are TGTGCCACCAGCAGAGATCAAGGGGGTCAGCCCCAACATTTT. Its protein product is CATSRDQGGQPQHF.

The chain recombines TRBV27 with TRBJ1-2; 9 bases line up with TRBD1. Germline CDR1 is MNHEY and CDR2 is SMNVEV (reference sequence). This CDR3 comprises 13 residues. The junction had 6 bases not matched to a gene; V was cut back by 5 bases and J by 8 bases. The CDR3 DNA reads TGTGCCAGCAGTCCCGGGACAGGGCAGGGCTACACCTTC. Protein product: CASSPGTGQGYTF.

The chain uses TRBV6-4 and TRBJ2-7; 7 nucleotides match TRBD2. The CDR3 is 16 amino acids. Germline V gene data show CDR1 as MRHNA and CDR2 as SNTAGT. V shed 0 bases, J shed 0 bases, and the junction held 5 bases outside the gene matches. CDR3 loop: CASSDSVGGGSYEQYF. Written as DNA, the CDR3 is TGTGCCAGCAGTGACTCAGTAGGCGGGGGCTCCTACGAGCAGTACTTC.

The V and J genes are TRBV7-8 and TRBJ1-5; TRBD1 matches at 9 bases. The CDR3 runs 19 residues. J was trimmed by 3 bases and V by 1 base; bases with no gene match: 13. Germline CDR1 SGHVS, CDR2 FQNEAQ. This chain's CDR3 is CASSLEGLDDRGDNQPQHF. DNA of the CDR3: TGTGCCAGCAGCTTAGAGGGTCTGGACGACAGGGGGGACAATCAGCCCCAGCATTTT.

In its sample, this clone was seen once. The gene calls are TRBV11-1 and TRBJ2-3; tentatively, D is TRBD1 (6 bases). V was trimmed by 4 bases and J by 6 bases, leaving 8 bases between them. The CDR3 is 12 residues long. Germline V gives CDR1 SGHAT, CDR2 FQDESV (reference sequence). CDR3 coding DNA: TGTGCCAGCAGCTGGACAGAGGATACGCAGTATTTT. Translation gives CASSWTEDTQYF.

The rearrangement links TRBV5-6 to TRBJ1-3; unclear D gene. CDR1 is SGHDT, CDR2 YYEEEE, per germline. The V and J ends lost 3 bases and 3 bases respectively, with 10 bases between them. The CDR3 contains 14 residues. CDR3 DNA sequence: TGTGCCAGCAGCTACGGTAGAAGTGGAAACACCATATATTTT. Protein sequence: CASSYGRSGNTIYF.

The chain employs TRBV7-2 and TRBJ1-3, with a possible D match to TRBD1 (6 bases). V was cut by 2 bases and J by 3 bases, with 8 bases left in between. From germline, CDR1 is SGHTA and CDR2 FQGNSA. The CDR3 contains 14 residues. CDR3 nucleotides: TGTGCCAGCAGCTTATCAGGGGATGGAAACACCATATATTTT. It translates to CASSLSGDGNTIYF.

The rearrangement uses TRBV5-1 and TRBJ1-1; 7 nucleotides agree with TRBD1. This CDR3 is 15 amino acids long. CDR1 and CDR2 from the germline V gene are SGHRS and YFSETQ. The V segment lost 4 bases and the J segment 1 base; nucleotides outside the gene matches: 7. The CDR3 spells CASSRTGTENTEAFF. The CDR3 DNA is TGCGCCAGCAGCCGGACCGGGACAGAGAACACTGAAGCTTTCTTT.

The chain is built from TRBV5-1 and TRBJ2-4; the D is unclear. This CDR3 is built from 17 residues. Germline V CDR1 and CDR2: SGHRS, YFSETQ. V lost 0 bases, J lost 0 bases, and 13 bases lay in between. CDR3 in DNA: TGCGCCAGCAGCTTGGGTTTAGTCAGGTCAGCCAAAAACATTCAGTACTTC. Translating gives CASSLGLVRSAKNIQYF.

This sequence joins TRBV4-3 and TRBJ1-3, with D possibly being TRBD1 (5 bases). V was clipped by 3 bases and J by 9 bases, with 18 bases between them. In germline, CDR1 is LGHNA, CDR2 YSLEER. This CDR3 contains 15 residues. The CDR3 spells CASSQDQGGLGTIYF. In nucleotides, the CDR3 is TGCGCCAGCAGCCAGGACCAGGGAGGGTTGGGCACCATATATTTT.

The chain combines TRBV5-1 with TRBJ2-1; D not resolved. This CDR3 has 15 amino acids. Trimming took 4 bases from V and 8 from J, leaving 19 bases between them. CDR1 is SGHRS and CDR2 is YFSETQ in the germline V gene. The CDR3 loop is CASSPRWAGNYEQFF. As DNA, the CDR3 is TGCGCCAGCAGCCCGCGTTGGGCAGGCAACTATGAGCAGTTCTTC. The variable domain in full, with the rest retrieved from reference TRBV5-1 and TRBJ2-1, is KAGVTQTPRYLIKTRGQQVTLSCSPISGHRSVSWYQQTPGQGLQFLFEYFSETQRNKGNFPGRFSGRQFSNSRSEMNVSTLELGDSALYLCASSPRWAGNYEQFFGPGTRLTVL.

The chain links TRBV29-1 to TRBJ1-4; 7 bases line up with TRBD1. Germline V CDR1 and CDR2: SQVTM, ANQGSEA. This CDR3 spans 13 amino acids. With V trimmed by 6 bases and J by 4 bases, 5 bases remained unmatched. The CDR3 nucleotides are TGCAGCGTGGGGACAGACCTTAATGAAAAACTGTTTTTT. This gives the protein CSVGTDLNEKLFF.

This chain uses TRBV30 with TRBJ1-6; D gene uncertain. The V end lost 3 bases, the J end lost 7 bases, and 13 bases lay between the germline ends. CDR1 and CDR2 (germline): GTSNPN, SVGIG (reference sequence). The CDR3 contains 14 residues. The CDR3, as DNA: TGTGCCTGGAGAAGTGGCGGTGGGAATTCACCCCTCCACTTT. Translation: CAWRSGGGNSPLHF.

This chain links TRBV29-1 with TRBJ1-5, with a possible D match to TRBD1 (6 bases). CDR1 SQVTM and CDR2 ANQGSEA come from the germline V gene. The CDR3 length is 14 residues. V was pared by 6 bases and J by 2 bases, with 14 bases between. The CDR3 nucleotides are TGCAGCGTCCTCATATGGGGGCGCAATCAGCCCCAGCATTTT. This sequence encodes CSVLIWGRNQPQHF.

This chain links TRBV5-5 with TRBJ1-3; no clear D gene. V was clipped by 1 base and J by 0 bases, with 14 bases between them. Germline V gives CDR1 SGHKS, CDR2 YYEKEE (reference sequence). The CDR3 consists of 17 residues. The CDR3 spells CASSLRPSASSGNTIYF. CDR3 in DNA: TGTGCCAGCAGCTTGCGACCTAGTGCGAGCTCTGGAAACACCATATATTTT.

The chain uses TRBV30 and TRBJ1-4; D is unresolved. This CDR3 spans 14 amino acids. Per the germline V gene, CDR1 is GTSNPN and CDR2 is SVGIG (reference sequence). Deletions cut 1 base from V and 0 bases from J, with 6 bases between. CDR3 DNA sequence: TGTGCCTGGAGTGGTTATGCAACTAATGAAAAACTGTTTTTT. This translates into CAWSGYATNEKLFF.

The CDR3: CASSLKRYYEQYF. CDR3 nucleotide sequence: TGTGCCAGCAGCTTGAAACGGTACTACGAGCAGTACTTC. The chain carries TRBV5-6 and TRBJ2-7; unclear D gene. The CDR3 loop spans 13 amino acids. Trimming stripped 1 base from V and 3 bases from J, with 8 bases between. CDR1 and CDR2 (germline): SGHDT, YYEEEE.

J is TRBJ1-1 and V is TRBV5-1; D call uncertain. CDR1 SGHRS and CDR2 YFSETQ come from the germline V gene. Trimming removed 2 bases at V and 1 base at J, with 9 bases between. The CDR3 covers 14 residues. For the CDR3, the DNA is TGCGCCAGCAGCTTCTCAGGCTCGAACACTGAAGCTTTCTTT. Its protein is CASSFSGSNTEAFF.

CDR3 residues: CASRTLEGSGNTIYF. The CDR3 DNA follows: TGCGCCAGCCGTACGTTGGAGGGCTCTGGAAACACCATATATTTT. The J gene is TRBJ1-3, the V gene TRBV5-1; D gene uncertain. Germline V CDR1 and CDR2: SGHRS, YFSETQ. Trimming removed 7 bases from V and 0 bases from J, with 14 bases in between. CDR3 length equals 15 residues.

J is TRBJ1-6 and V is TRBV5-6; D may be TRBD1 (6 bases). From germline, CDR1 is SGHDT and CDR2 YYEEEE. The CDR3 loop spans 15 amino acids. V lost 0 bases and J lost 3, with 7 bases in between. The CDR3 reads CASSLGQDYNSPLHF. The DNA of the CDR3 is TGTGCCAGCAGCTTGGGACAGGACTATAATTCACCCCTCCACTTT.